The clone carrying this T cell receptor (beta chain) was observed a few times. Antigen: not known. Researchers reported that TCR beta cDNA libraries carried unique molecular identifiers. From the PCR reads, TCRdb called clonotypes with MiXCR, one entry per CDR3 protein. The repertoire includes roughly 730,000 distinct CDR3 sequences, about 32% of them detected once, and approximately 0.6% sits in the top ten. This specimen belongs to a study of post-analysis software for immune sequencing data. Study details: The cohort encompassed relapsing-remitting, secondary progressive and progressive-relapsing multiple sclerosis disease courses.

Regarding the study as a whole: Normalized Chao1 diversity was significantly lower in multiple sclerosis patients than in controls. Same-batch preparations were strongly co-clustered by F measure.

The receptor's source is a girl between 5 and 17 years old with multiple sclerosis. The sample comprised blood.

CDR3 protein: CSVELAGGGEQFF. CDR3 nucleotides: TGCAGTGTGGAGCTAGCGGGGGGGGGCGAGCAGTTCTTC. The rearrangement links TRBV20-1 to TRBJ2-1; 12 bases are a match to TRBD2. Germline assignment: CDR1 DFQATT and CDR2 SNEGSKA (reference sequence). The CDR3 sequence is 13 residues long. V lost 7 bases to trimming and J lost 10 bases; unmatched junction nucleotides: 8.